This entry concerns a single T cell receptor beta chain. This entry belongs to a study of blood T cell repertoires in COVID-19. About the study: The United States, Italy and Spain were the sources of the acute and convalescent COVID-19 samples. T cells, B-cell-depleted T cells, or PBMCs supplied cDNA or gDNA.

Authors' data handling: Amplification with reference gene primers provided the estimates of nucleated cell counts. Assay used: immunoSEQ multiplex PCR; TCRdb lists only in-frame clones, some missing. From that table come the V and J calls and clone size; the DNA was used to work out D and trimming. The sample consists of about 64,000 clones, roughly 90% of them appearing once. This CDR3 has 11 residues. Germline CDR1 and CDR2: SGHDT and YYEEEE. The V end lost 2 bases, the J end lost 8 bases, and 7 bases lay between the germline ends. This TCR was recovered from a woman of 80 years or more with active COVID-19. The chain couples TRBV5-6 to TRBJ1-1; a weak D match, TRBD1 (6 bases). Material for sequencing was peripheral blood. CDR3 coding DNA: TGTGCCAGCAGCTTAACAGGGGAAGCTTTCTTT. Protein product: CASSLTGEAFF.